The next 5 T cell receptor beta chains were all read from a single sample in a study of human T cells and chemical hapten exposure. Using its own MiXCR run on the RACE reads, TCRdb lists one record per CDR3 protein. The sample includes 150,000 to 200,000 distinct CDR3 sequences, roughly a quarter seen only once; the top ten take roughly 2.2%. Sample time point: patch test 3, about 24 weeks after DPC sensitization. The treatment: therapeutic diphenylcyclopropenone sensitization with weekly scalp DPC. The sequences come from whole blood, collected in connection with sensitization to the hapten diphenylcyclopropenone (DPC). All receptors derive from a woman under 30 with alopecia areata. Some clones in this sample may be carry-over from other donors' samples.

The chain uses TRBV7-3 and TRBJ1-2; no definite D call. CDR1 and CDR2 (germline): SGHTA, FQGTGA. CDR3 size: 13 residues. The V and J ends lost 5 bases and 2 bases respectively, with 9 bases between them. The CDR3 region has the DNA TGTGCCAGCAGCCTTGCCGGGAACTATGGCTACACCTTC. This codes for CASSLAGNYGYTF.

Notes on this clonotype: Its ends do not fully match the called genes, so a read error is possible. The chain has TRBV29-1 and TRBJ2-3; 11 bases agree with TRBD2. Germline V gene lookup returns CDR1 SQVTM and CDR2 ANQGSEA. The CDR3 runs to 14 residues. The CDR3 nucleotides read TGCAGCGTTAAGCCTAGCGGGAGGACAGTTACGCAGTATTTT. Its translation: CSVKPSGRTVTQYF.

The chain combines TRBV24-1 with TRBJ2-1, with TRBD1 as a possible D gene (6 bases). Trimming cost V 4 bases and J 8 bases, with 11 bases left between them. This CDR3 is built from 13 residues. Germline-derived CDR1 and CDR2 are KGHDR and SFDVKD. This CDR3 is CATSDFGGDEQFF. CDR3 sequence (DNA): TGTGCCACCAGTGACTTTGGGGGCGATGAGCAGTTCTTC.

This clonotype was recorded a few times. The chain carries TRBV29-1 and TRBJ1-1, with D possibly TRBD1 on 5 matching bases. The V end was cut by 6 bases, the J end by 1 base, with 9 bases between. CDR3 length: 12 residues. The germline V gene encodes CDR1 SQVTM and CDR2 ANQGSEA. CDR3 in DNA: TGCAGCGTGGGGACGGGGAACACTGAAGCTTTCTTT. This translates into CSVGTGNTEAFF. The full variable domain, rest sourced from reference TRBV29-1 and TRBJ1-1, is SAVISQKPSRDICQRGTSLTIQCQVDSQVTMMFWYRQQPGQSLTLIATANQGSEATYESGFVIDKFPISRPNLTFSTLTVSNMSPEDSSIYLCSVGTGNTEAFFGQGTRLTVV.

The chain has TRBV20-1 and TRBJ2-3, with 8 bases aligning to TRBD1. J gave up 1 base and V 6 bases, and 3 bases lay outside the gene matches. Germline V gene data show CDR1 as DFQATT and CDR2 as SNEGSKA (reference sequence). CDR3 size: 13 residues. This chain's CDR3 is CSAPTGGTDTQYF. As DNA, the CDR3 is TGCAGTGCACCGACAGGGGGCACAGATACGCAGTATTTT.